The subject of this entry is one T cell receptor beta chain. Its antigen has not been determined. No much larger clone exists at a distance of one base, and base qualities are not known. This sample was taken from a study of blood T cell repertoires in COVID-19 (dated by TCRdb to the early 2020s). Regarding the complete study: The collaborator samples originated in the United States, Italy and Spain and spanned the acute and convalescent phases of COVID-19. The prospective study material was composed of cDNA or gDNA derived from T cells, B-cell-depleted T cells, or PBMCs. Deeply sampled blood TCRbeta repertoires from subjects exposed to, actively infected with, or recovered from COVID-19 were included in the dataset. The repertoires were released in a freely available public database intended as a resource for research on the immune response to SARS-CoV-2. The samples were drawn from the first 160 participants of the ongoing ImmuneRACE study and from more than 1,000 subjects provided by 6 global collaborators. Sample metadata almost always included a de-identified subject ID, COVID-19 status, age in years and sex. Where HLA class I and class II types were available, the types were taken from metadata supplied by the sample provider, not from assay-based typing.

Summary of the overall study and its limitations: Clinical and demographic metadata were provided uncurated, with the amount varying by source and participant.

In Seattle, one collaborating source enrolled patients while the infection was active and tracked those patients longitudinally over the course of disease. The collaborating institutions used their own protocols to collect whole blood in K2EDTA tubes. For TCRbeta analysis, collaborator samples were shipped as frozen whole blood, as isolated PBMCs, or as DNA extracted from either sample type. Between the V and J ends, shortened by 2 bases and 2 bases respectively, the junction contains 7 bases. The CDR3 runs 14 amino acids, cysteine and phenylalanine included. The sequence is cut down to CDR3 DNA, 42 bases in frame from base 1. The germline V gene supplies CDR1 MNHEY and CDR2 SVGEGT. The immunoSEQ Assay, a bias-controlled multiplex PCR, was used to amplify TCRbeta CDR3 regions from genomic DNA. For the original study's pipeline: Nucleated cell counts per sample were estimated from amplification of reference gene primers within the assay. To quantify the absolute abundance of each unique TCRbeta CDR3 rearrangement, sequence reads were collapsed and filtered. For each sample, productive Simpson clonality was calculated as the square root of Simpson's diversity index across productive rearrangements. TCRdb limited this immuneACCESS table to in-frame rearrangements with V and J called. A share of clones is missing; checked studies link under half to unresolved V genes, and the rest is unexplained. V and J calls and clone size are those listed in that table; D and trimming were worked out from the DNA. The sample yields about 62,000 clones; around 91% were counted once. Of the sample, 15% to 20% falls within the top ten clones.

Recombination joined TRBV6-2 or TRBV6-3 with TRBJ1-3; the D gene is unclear. The sequencing input was peripheral blood. The clonotype was recovered from a woman in her sixties with COVID-19, enrolled during active disease. CDR3 reads: CASSYATTGNTIYF. The sequence in DNA is TGTGCCAGCAGTTACGCGACAACTGGAAACACCATATATTTT.